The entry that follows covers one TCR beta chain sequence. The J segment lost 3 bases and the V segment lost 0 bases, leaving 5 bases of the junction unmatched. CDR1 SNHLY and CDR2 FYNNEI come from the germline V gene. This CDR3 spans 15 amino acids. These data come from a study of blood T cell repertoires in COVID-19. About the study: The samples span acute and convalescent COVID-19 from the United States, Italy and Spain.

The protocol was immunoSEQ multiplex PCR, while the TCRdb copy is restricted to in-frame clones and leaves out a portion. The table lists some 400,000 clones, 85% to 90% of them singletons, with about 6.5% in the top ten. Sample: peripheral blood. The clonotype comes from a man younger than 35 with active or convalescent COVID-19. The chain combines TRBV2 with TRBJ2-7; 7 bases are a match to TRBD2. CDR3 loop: CASSEALLALYEQYF. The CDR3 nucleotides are TGTGCCAGCAGTGAAGCGCTACTAGCGCTCTACGAGCAGTACTTC.